Shown below are 18 T cell receptor beta chains from a single sample sequenced in a study of control samples from healthy donors and cancer patients. Libraries were prepared by immunoSEQ multiplex PCR; TCRdb keeps only in-frame clonotypes and omits some of them. The sample includes fewer than 85,000 clones, almost 95% of them seen just once. What was sequenced was blood. The receptors shown here come from a woman in her fifties or sixties in good health.

This clone was detected only a few times. This rearrangement joins TRBV6-5 to TRBJ2-1; D might be TRBD1 or TRBD2, each matching 5 bases. The CDR3 consists of 13 residues. V dropped 6 bases and J dropped 9 bases, with 15 bases sitting between them. Germline values: CDR1 MNHEY, CDR2 SVGAGI. The CDR3: CASRVTTRGEQFF. CDR3 DNA: TGTGCCAGCAGGGTGACTACAAGGGGTGAGCAGTTCTTC.

The chain has TRBV28 and TRBJ2-2; 8 bases match TRBD1. CDR1 is MDHEN, CDR2 SYDVKM, per germline. The V and J ends lost 8 bases and 7 bases, in that order; junction bases with no gene match: 12. This CDR3 comprises 15 residues. The CDR3 region is CASQPDRGWVGELFF. The CDR3 DNA reads as TGTGCCAGCCAACCAGACAGGGGCTGGGTCGGGGAGCTGTTTTTT.

This sequence joins TRBV6-1 and TRBJ2-7; 10 positions agree with TRBD2. This CDR3 has 16 residues. Germline assignment: CDR1 MNHNS and CDR2 SASEGT. V was pared by 2 bases and J by 7 bases, with 11 bases of the junction left unmatched. The CDR3 nucleotides read TGTGCCAGCAGTGAACAACCCCTAGCGGGAGTTGGAGAGCAGTACTTC. This sequence encodes CASSEQPLAGVGEQYF.

The chain employs TRBV5-6 and TRBJ2-1, with TRBD2 matching over 14 bases. Germline CDR1 SGHDT, CDR2 YYEEEE. The ends lost 3 bases at V and 8 bases at J; junction bases unmatched: 1. The CDR3 covers 14 residues. CDR3 in amino acids: CASSSGLAGDEQFF. Here the CDR3 DNA reads TGTGCCAGCAGCTCGGGACTAGCGGGAGATGAGCAGTTCTTC.

This rearrangement joins TRBV19 to TRBJ1-5, with D possibly being TRBD1 (5 bases). Germline loops: CDR1 LNHDA, CDR2 SQIVND (reference sequence). The ends were cut back, 3 bases at V and 7 bases at J, with 7 bases in the middle. CDR3 length: 12 residues. The CDR3 here is CASSIGDQPQHF. CDR3 sequence (DNA): TGTGCCAGTAGTATTGGGGACCAGCCCCAGCATTTT.

This chain uses TRBV25-1 with TRBJ2-3; D remains ambiguous. Germline CDR1 MGHDK, CDR2 SYGVNS. The CDR3 spans 16 residues. With 2 bases removed from V and 7 bases from J, the gap between germline ends came to 19 bases. For the CDR3, the DNA is TGTGCCAGCAGTGAAGCAGTGGTTAGTAGTGCTTATACGCAGTATTTT. It codes for CASSEAVVSSAYTQYF.

The chain combines TRBV7-9 with TRBJ1-1, with D uncertain. Between the trimmed V and J ends, which lost 5 bases and 1 base, there was a span of 11 bases. Germline-derived CDR1 and CDR2 are SEHNR and FQNEAQ (reference sequence). The length of the CDR3 is 14 residues. The CDR3 loop is CASSPPGPNTEAFF. Here the CDR3 DNA reads TGTGCCAGCAGCCCACCTGGCCCGAACACTGAAGCTTTCTTT.

The chain carries TRBV28 and TRBJ2-1; 7 bases align to TRBD2. Germline loops: CDR1 MDHEN, CDR2 SYDVKM. The V segment lost 2 bases and the J segment 5 bases; nucleotides outside the gene matches: 6. The CDR3 totals 15 residues. The CDR3 DNA sequence: TGTGCCAGCAGTTTAGGCGGGAGTAGGAACAATGAGCAGTTCTTC. It encodes CASSLGGSRNNEQFF. Drawing the rest from reference TRBV28 and TRBJ2-1, the complete variable domain is DVKVTQSSRYLVKRTGEKVFLECVQDMDHENMFWYRQDPGLGLRLIYFSYDVKMKEKGDIPEGYSVSREKKERFSLILESASTNQTSMYLCASSLGGSRNNEQFFGPGTRLTVL.

The V gene is TRBV5-1, the J gene TRBJ2-3; 11 bases agree with TRBD2. Germline trimming cut 4 bases from V and 5 bases from J; bases unmatched to any gene: 9. Germline V CDR1 and CDR2: SGHRS, YFSETQ. This CDR3 contains 16 residues. The CDR3 loop reads CASSGTLAGAVDTQYF. DNA for the CDR3: TGCGCCAGCAGCGGAACACTAGCGGGAGCGGTAGATACGCAGTATTTT.

V gene TRBV7-2 combines with J gene TRBJ1-4; TRBD1 might be the D (5 bases). Trimming removed 1 base from V and 0 bases from J, with 12 bases in between. Germline V gene data show CDR1 as SGHTA and CDR2 as FQGNSA. The CDR3 has 17 residues. CDR3 bases: TGTGCCAGCAGCTTAGGGGGCAGCGGGCCAACTAATGAAAAACTGTTTTTT. This encodes CASSLGGSGPTNEKLFF.

This clone has more than one count but fewer than ten. J is TRBJ2-1 and V is TRBV7-9; a weak D match, TRBD1 (6 bases). V lost 7 bases to trimming and J lost 10 bases, with 20 bases between them. CDR1 SEHNR and CDR2 FQNEAQ come from the germline V gene (reference sequence). The CDR3 length is 14 residues. CDR3 residues: CASTVLQGRYEQFF. Here the CDR3 DNA reads TGTGCCAGCACAGTCCTTCAGGGGCGGTACGAGCAGTTCTTC.

The chain joins TRBV5-1 to TRBJ2-3, with a tentative D call TRBD1 (6 bases). There are 15 residues in the CDR3. Trimming removed 6 bases from V and 0 bases from J, with 14 bases in between. Germline V CDR1 and CDR2: SGHRS, YFSETQ. This CDR3 is CASTWDTPSTDTQYF. In DNA form, the CDR3 reads TGCGCCAGCACTTGGGACACCCCTAGCACAGATACGCAGTATTTT. The full variable domain, in which reference TRBV5-1 and TRBJ2-3 provide the parts outside the CDR3, is KAGVTQTPRYLIKTRGQQVTLSCSPISGHRSVSWYQQTPGQGLQFLFEYFSETQRNKGNFPGRFSGRQFSNSRSEMNVSTLELGDSALYLCASTWDTPSTDTQYFGPGTRLTVL.

This chain connects TRBV19 to TRBJ2-2; weak D call: TRBD1 (5 bases). The CDR3 has 15 amino acids. The V gene lost 6 bases and the J gene lost 0 bases, with 11 bases spanning the gap. Germline V gene data show CDR1 as LNHDA and CDR2 as SQIVND (reference sequence). CDR3 protein: CASRRQHANTGELFF. The CDR3 DNA is TGTGCCAGTAGGAGACAGCACGCGAACACCGGGGAGCTGTTTTTT.

The chain couples TRBV5-4 to TRBJ2-5; D is unresolved. CDR3 length: 14 residues. Per germline, CDR1 SGHNT and CDR2 YYREEE (reference sequence). Deletions cut 2 bases from V and 3 bases from J, with 11 bases between. CDR3 protein: CASSLTLTEETQYF. The CDR3 DNA sequence: TGTGCCAGCAGCTTAACCTTAACCGAAGAGACCCAGTACTTC.

This clone was recorded only once. V and J are TRBV10-3 and TRBJ2-7; 13 bases line up with TRBD2. CDR1 and CDR2 from the germline V gene are ENHRY and SYGVKD. V shed 6 bases and J 2 bases; nucleotides not matched to a gene: 1. The CDR3 contains 14 residues. CDR3 bases: TGTGCCATCAGCGGGACTAGCGGGACCTACGAGCAGTACTTC. Protein product: CAISGTSGTYEQYF.

The chain joins TRBV29-1 to TRBJ1-1; D perhaps matches TRBD1 (5 bases). V lost 3 bases and J lost 9, with 14 bases in between. The germline gives CDR1 SQVTM, CDR2 ANQGSEA. This CDR3 contains 12 residues. The DNA for the CDR3 is TGCAGCGTTGACGCAGGGTATGGTAAAGCTTTCTTT. Translating gives CSVDAGYGKAFF.

The chain recombines TRBV5-4 with TRBJ2-5; a possible D gene is TRBD1 (6 bases). The CDR3 has 14 amino acids. Per germline, CDR1 SGHNT and CDR2 YYREEE (reference sequence). Trimming took off 0 bases at V and 3 bases at J, with 9 bases between the two ends. The CDR3 region has the DNA TGTGCCAGCAGCTTGGACAGGGTCGAAGAGACCCAGTACTTC. This translates into CASSLDRVEETQYF. The whole variable domain, filled in from reference TRBV5-4 and TRBJ2-5, reads ETGVTQSPTHLIKTRGQQVTLRCSSQSGHNTVSWYQQALGQGPQFIFQYYREEENGRGNFPPRFSGLQFPNYSSELNVNALELDDSALYLCASSLDRVEETQYFGPGTRLLVL.

The chain links TRBV10-3 to TRBJ1-1; D not resolved. Trimming left V 0 bases short and J 1 base short, with 9 bases between. Germline V gives CDR1 ENHRY, CDR2 SYGVKD. This CDR3 is built from 15 residues. CDR3 sequence: CAISESRGGNTEAFF. In DNA form, the CDR3 reads TGTGCCATCAGTGAGTCCCGGGGAGGGAACACTGAAGCTTTCTTT.